What follows describes a single TCR beta chain. Its antigen is unknown. RNA was extracted from bulk tissue without any cell sorting. The data originate from a study of tumor and adjacent non-tumor tissue in lung cancer. A modified ARM-PCR protocol with three rounds of nested PCR amplified TCRbeta. MiXCR, applied by TCRdb to the multiplex PCR reads, yields one record per CDR3 protein. Here the sample spans tens of thousands of distinct CDR3 sequences, around 60% being singletons. Findings and limits, study-wide: TCR diversity was significantly greater in tumor than normal lung tissue.

CDR3 size: 14 residues. The V segment lost 5 bases and the J segment 4 bases; nucleotides outside the gene matches: 2. Germline V gene lookup returns CDR1 SGHNT and CDR2 YENEEA. Sequencing was done on a sample of lung tumor tissue. This chain connects TRBV11-3 to TRBJ1-1, with 12 bases aligning to TRBD1. This sequence originates from a man aged 50-59 years with non-small cell lung cancer. For the CDR3, the DNA is TGTGCCAGCAGCAAGGGACAGGGGGCCACTGAAGCTTTCTTT. Its translation is CASSKGQGATEAFF.